The sequence of this TCR beta chain was determined in a study of T cell responses to AZD1222 COVID-19 vaccine. Study-wide results and caveats: Baseline seropositivity characterized only 5 to 7 AZD1222 recipients. Mostly white British, mostly female donors; authors suggested clonal diversity may be underestimated.

Looked up from germline, CDR1 is SGHDN and CDR2 is FVKESK. Deletions cut 1 base from V and 11 bases from J, with 14 bases between. The CDR3 is 13 residues long. The repertoire was sequenced with immunoSEQ multiplex PCR; TCRdb's copy has only in-frame clones and lacks some. Among 150,000 or so clones listed, 91% were seen once. The sample holds one count of this clone. Its cognate antigen is unknown. The sequence derives from an adult who received the AZD1222 COVID-19 vaccine. This specimen consisted of peripheral blood, obtained 28 days after the second AZD1222 dose. This rearrangement joins TRBV14 to TRBJ1-1; D may be TRBD1 (6 bases). CDR3: CASSQVTGAGAFF. The CDR3 DNA follows: TGTGCCAGCAGCCAAGTGACAGGAGCCGGGGCTTTCTTT.